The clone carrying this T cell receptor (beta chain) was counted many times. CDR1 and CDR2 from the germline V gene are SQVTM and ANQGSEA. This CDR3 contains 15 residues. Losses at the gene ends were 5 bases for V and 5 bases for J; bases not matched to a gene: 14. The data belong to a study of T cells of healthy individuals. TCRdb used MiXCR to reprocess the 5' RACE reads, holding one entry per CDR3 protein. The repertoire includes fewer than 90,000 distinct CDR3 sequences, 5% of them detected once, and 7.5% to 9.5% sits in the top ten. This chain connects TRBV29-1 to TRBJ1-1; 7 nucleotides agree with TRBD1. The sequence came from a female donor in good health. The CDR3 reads CSVRGGAYSRTEAFF. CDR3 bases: TGCAGCGTTCGAGGGGGCGCTTACTCCCGGACTGAAGCTTTCTTT.